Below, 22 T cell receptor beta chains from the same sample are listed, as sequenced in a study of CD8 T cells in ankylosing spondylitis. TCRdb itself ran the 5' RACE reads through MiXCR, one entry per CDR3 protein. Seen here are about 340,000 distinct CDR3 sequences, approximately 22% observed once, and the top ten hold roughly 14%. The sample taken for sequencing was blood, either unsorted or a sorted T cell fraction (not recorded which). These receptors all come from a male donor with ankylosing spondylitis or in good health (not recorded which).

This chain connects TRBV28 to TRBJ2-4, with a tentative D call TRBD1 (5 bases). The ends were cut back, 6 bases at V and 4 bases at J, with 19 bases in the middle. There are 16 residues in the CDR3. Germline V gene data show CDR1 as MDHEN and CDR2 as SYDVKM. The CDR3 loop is CASSPNWGRRKNIQYF. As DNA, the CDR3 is TGTGCCAGCAGCCCCAACTGGGGCCGCAGGAAAAACATTCAGTACTTC.

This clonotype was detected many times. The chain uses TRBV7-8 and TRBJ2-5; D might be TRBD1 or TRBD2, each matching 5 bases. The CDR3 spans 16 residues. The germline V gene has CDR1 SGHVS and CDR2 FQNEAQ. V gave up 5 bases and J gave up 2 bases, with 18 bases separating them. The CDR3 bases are TGTGCCAGCAGCCCATCTATCGAGGGACCACAAGAGACCCAGTACTTC. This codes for CASSPSIEGPQETQYF.

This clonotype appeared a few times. The chain's CDR3 is CASSLGMSYEQYF. For the CDR3, the DNA is TGCGCCAGCAGCTTGGGTATGTCCTACGAGCAGTACTTC. The rearrangement links TRBV5-1 to TRBJ2-7, with D unclear. Germline V gene sequence: CDR1 SGHRS, CDR2 YFSETQ. The V end lost 0 bases, the J end lost 1 base, and 5 bases lay between the germline ends. This CDR3 contains 13 residues.

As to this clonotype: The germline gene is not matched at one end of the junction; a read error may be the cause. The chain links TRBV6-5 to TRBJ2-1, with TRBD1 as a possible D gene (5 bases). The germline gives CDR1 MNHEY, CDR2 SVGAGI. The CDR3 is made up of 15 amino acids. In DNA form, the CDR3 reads TGTGCCAGCAGTCACTCAGGGTGGGCCTACAATGAGCAGTTCTTC. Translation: CASSHSGWAYNEQFF.

In DNA, the CDR3 is TGCAGCGTCCACGGGGGGACAGCTAACTATGGCTACACCTTC. Its translation: CSVHGGTANYGYTF. This chain joins TRBV29-1 and TRBJ1-2, with 7 bases identical to TRBD1. CDR1 and CDR2 (germline): SQVTM, ANQGSEA. V trimming: 6 bases; J trimming: 0 bases; junction bases outside the gene matches: 7. This CDR3 region has 14 residues.

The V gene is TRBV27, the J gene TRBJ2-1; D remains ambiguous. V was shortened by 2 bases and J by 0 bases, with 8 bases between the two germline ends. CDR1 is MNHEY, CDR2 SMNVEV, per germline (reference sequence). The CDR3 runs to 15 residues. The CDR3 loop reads CASSLVPASYNEQFF. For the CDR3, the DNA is TGTGCCAGCAGTTTAGTCCCCGCCTCCTACAATGAGCAGTTCTTC.

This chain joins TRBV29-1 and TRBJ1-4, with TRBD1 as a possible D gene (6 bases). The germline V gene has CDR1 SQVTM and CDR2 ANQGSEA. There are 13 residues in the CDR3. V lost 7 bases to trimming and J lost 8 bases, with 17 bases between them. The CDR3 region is CSAGQGWGEKLFF. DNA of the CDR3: TGCAGCGCCGGCCAGGGGTGGGGAGAAAAACTGTTTTTT. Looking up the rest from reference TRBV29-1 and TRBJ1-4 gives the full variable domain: SAVISQKPSRDICQRGTSLTIQCQVDSQVTMMFWYRQQPGQSLTLIATANQGSEATYESGFVIDKFPISRPNLTFSTLTVSNMSPEDSSIYLCSAGQGWGEKLFFGSGTQLSVL.

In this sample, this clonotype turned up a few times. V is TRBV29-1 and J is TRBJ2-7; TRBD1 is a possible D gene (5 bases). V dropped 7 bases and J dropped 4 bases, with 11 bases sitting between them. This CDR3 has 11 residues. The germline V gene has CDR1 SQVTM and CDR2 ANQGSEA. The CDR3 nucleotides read TGCAGCGGAACCCAGGGTTACGAGCAGTACTTC. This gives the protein CSGTQGYEQYF.

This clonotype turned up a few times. The CDR3 coding sequence is TGTGCCAGCAGCCCCCTAGCGGGGGGGAACACAGATACGCAGTATTTT. Translated, it gives CASSPLAGGNTDTQYF. This rearrangement joins TRBV12-3 or TRBV12-4 to TRBJ2-3; 12 positions match TRBD2. Trimming took 6 bases from V and 2 from J; bases not matched to a gene: 6. The CDR3 consists of 16 residues.

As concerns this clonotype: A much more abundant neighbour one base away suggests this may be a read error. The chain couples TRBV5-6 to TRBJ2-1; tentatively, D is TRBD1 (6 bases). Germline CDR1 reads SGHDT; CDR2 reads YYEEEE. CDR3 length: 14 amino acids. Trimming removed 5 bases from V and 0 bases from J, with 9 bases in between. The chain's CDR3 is CASRPDSSYNEQFF. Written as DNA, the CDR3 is TGTGCCAGCAGGCCGGACAGCTCCTACAATGAGCAGTTCTTC.

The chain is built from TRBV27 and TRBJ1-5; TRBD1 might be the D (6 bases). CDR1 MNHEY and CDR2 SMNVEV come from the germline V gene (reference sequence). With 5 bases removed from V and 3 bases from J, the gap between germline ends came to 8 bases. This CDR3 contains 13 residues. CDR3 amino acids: CASSQGPNQPQHF. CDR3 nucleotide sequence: TGTGCCAGCAGTCAGGGGCCCAATCAGCCCCAGCATTTT.

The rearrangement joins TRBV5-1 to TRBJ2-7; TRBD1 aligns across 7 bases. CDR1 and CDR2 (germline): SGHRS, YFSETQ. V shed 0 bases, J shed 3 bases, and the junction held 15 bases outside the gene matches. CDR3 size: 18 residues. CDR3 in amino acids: CASSLAGQEMVGIYEQYF. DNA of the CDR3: TGCGCCAGCAGCTTGGCAGGACAGGAAATGGTTGGTATCTACGAGCAGTACTTC.

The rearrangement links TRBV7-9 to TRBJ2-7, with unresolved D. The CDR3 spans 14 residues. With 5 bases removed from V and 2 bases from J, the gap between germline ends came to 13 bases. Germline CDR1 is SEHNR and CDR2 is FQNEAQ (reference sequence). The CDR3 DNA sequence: TGTGCCAGCAGCGTCAGCCTCAGGACCTACGAGCAGTACTTC. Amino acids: CASSVSLRTYEQYF.

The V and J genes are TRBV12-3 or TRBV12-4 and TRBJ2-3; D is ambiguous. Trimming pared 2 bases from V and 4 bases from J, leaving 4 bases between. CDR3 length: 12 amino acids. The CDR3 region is CASSLFADTQYF. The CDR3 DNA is TGTGCCAGCAGTTTATTTGCAGATACGCAGTATTTT.

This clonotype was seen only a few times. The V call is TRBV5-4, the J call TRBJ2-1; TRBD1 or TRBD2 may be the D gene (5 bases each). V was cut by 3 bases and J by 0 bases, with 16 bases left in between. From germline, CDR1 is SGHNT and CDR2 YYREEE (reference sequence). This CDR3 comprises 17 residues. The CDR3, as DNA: TGTGCCAGCAGCTCCCCGGGGCCCTTGAGCTCCTACAATGAGCAGTTCTTC. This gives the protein CASSSPGPLSSYNEQFF.

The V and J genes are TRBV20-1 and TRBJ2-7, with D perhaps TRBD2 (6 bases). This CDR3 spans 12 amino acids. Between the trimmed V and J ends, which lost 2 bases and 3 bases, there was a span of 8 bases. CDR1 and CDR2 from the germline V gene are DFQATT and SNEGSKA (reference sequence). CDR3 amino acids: CSARSEGYEQYF. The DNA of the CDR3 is TGCAGTGCTAGATCGGAGGGCTACGAGCAGTACTTC.

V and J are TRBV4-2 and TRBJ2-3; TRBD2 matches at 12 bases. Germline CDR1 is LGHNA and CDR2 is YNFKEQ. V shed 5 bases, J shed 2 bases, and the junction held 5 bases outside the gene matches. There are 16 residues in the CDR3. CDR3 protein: CASSSTSGGSTDTQYF. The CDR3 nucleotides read TGTGCCAGCAGCTCGACTAGCGGGGGATCCACAGATACGCAGTATTTT.

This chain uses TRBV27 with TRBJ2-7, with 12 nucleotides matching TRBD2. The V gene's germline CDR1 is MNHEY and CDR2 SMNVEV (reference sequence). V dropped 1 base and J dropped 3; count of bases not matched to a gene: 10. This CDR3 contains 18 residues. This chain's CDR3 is CASSLFASGGEMNYEQYF. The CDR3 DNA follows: TGTGCCAGCAGTTTATTCGCTAGCGGGGGGGAAATGAACTACGAGCAGTACTTC.

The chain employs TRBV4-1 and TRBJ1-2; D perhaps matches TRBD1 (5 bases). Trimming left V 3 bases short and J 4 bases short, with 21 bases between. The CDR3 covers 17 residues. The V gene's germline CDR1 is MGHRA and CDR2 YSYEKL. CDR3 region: CASSHAIQESRSYGYTF. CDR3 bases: TGCGCCAGCAGCCACGCAATACAGGAATCGCGTAGCTATGGCTACACCTTC.

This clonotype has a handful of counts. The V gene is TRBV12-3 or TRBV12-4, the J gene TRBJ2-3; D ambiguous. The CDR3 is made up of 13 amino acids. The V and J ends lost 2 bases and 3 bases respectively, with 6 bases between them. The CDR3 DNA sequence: TGTGCCAGCAGTTTACTAGAGACAGATACGCAGTATTTT. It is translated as CASSLLETDTQYF.

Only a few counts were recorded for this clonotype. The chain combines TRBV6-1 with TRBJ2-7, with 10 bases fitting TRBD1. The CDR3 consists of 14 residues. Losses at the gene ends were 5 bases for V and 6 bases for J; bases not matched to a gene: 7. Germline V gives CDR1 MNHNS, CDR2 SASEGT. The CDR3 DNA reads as TGTGCCAGCAGTCAACGGACAGGGGGAAGCGAGCAGTACTTC. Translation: CASSQRTGGSEQYF.

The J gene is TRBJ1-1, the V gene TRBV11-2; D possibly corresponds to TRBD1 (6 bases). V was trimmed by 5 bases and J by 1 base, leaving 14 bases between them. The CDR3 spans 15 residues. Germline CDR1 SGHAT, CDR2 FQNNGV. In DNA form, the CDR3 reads TGTGCCAGCAGCCCCGACCTGGACAGGAACACTGAAGCTTTCTTT. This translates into CASSPDLDRNTEAFF.